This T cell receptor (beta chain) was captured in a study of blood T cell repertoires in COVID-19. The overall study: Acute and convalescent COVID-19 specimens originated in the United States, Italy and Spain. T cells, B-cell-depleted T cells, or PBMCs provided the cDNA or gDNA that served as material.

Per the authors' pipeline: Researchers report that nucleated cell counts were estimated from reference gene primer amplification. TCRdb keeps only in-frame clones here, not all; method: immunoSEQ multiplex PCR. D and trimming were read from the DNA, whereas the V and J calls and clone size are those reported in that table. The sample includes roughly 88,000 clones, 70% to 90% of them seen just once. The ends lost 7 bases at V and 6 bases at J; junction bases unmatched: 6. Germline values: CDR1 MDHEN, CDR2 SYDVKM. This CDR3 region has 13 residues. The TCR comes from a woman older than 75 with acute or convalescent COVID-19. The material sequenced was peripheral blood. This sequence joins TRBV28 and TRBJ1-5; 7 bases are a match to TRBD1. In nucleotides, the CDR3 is TGTGCCAGCAAGCCAGGGGGAACTCAGCCCCAGCATTTT. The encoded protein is CASKPGGTQPQHF. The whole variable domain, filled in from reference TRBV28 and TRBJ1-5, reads DVKVTQSSRYLVKRTGEKVFLECVQDMDHENMFWYRQDPGLGLRLIYFSYDVKMKEKGDIPEGYSVSREKKERFSLILESASTNQTSMYLCASKPGGTQPQHFGDGTRLSIL.